The T cell receptor (beta chain) described here comes from a study of immune evolution from preneoplasia to lung adenocarcinoma. Study-level points and caveats: Normal lung had highest clonality; later lesions appeared denser, more diverse. Normal lung had the highest top T cell clone frequencies.

The CDR3 has 15 amino acids. Germline assignment: CDR1 SGHRS and CDR2 YFSETQ. The table came from immunoSEQ multiplex PCR; TCRdb's copy has only in-frame clones and leaves some out. The sample has 9,500 to 15,000 clones, 70% to 90% seen once. In regard to this clone: Its antigen is unknown. An end of the junction does not agree with germline; a read error may underlie this.

The TCR comes from a person aged 45 to 69 with lung adenocarcinoma. Material: FFPE tissue from an adenomatous hyperplasia lung lesion. The subset is: atypical adenomatous hyperplasia (AAH), lung preneoplasia. V is TRBV5-1 and J is TRBJ2-1; 10 nucleotides align to TRBD2. The CDR3 DNA follows: TGCGCCAGCAGCTTGGAGGCTAGCGGGAGTGGGAATGCGGTCTTC. It is translated as CASSLEASGSGNAVF.